This paragraph covers one T cell receptor (beta chain) sequence. What antigen it recognizes has not been identified. No per-base quality is available; no much larger clone lies one base away. Sequenced using an Illumina NovaSeq 6000. cDNA libraries for TCRalpha and TCRbeta were prepared by 5'RACE using constant-segment primers, with sample barcodes and unique molecular identifiers added. RNA was extracted from every sample with Trizol reagent. Amplification of the libraries took two PCR steps, and the second step added a second sample barcode plus Illumina TruSeq adapters. Sequencing of the libraries was done on an Illumina NovaSeq, producing 2 x 150 bp paired-end reads. Per the source publication's procedure: The reads were demultiplexed and collapsed into UMI-guided consensus sequences using migec v1.2.7. Using mixcr v2.1.11, UMI consensuses were aligned to TRA and TRB V and J templates and then assembled into clonotypes. Clonotypes were classified as expanded or contracted when called significant by both edgeR and NoisET, with noise models trained on biological replicates. For edgeR calls, a false discovery rate-adjusted p below 0.01 and a log2 fold-change threshold of 1 were applied. As an exploratory analysis of dynamics, PCA with hierarchical clustering was applied to max-normalized trajectories of the 1000 most abundant clonotypes. Each responding clone was given a CD4 or CD8 phenotype based on the CD4+ and CD8+ repertoires, which had been sequenced separately. Clones were called with MiXCR by TCRdb after fastp trimmed the public reads at Q25, and only in-frame beta chains were retained. For every CDR3 protein sequence, its rows merge into one entry that carries the most common genes and DNA. It is TCRdb's table, rather than the study itself, that gives the V and J calls and clone size. In all, the sample holds over 50,000 distinct CDR3 sequences, and approximately 9.1% of those were seen once. The ten largest clones take up 12% of the sample.

Ficoll-Paque density gradient centrifugation was the method used to isolate PBMCs. This entry is derived from a study of T-cell memory formation after mild COVID-19 (dated by TCRdb to about 2021). At the level of the whole study: Most TCR sequence clusters were specific to one of the two donors. Two young, previously healthy adult volunteers, one female and one male, were included in the cohort. T-cell clones expanding and contracting after mild COVID-19 in two donors were tracked by longitudinal TCRalpha and TCRbeta repertoire sequencing. The paper's findings and limits, for the study overall: SARS-CoV-2 specificity of the second-wave clones peaking on day 37 was not confirmed. From day 15 to 85, contracting clones showed balanced CD4/CD8 phenotypes, whereas a second wave of clones that expanded from day 15 to 37 leaned towards CD4+. The study covered only a couple of mild cases, and larger cohorts including severe cases with pre-infection samples were considered necessary. Contracting CD4+ clones were found mainly in CM and EM memory subsets, while CD8+ clones were enriched in EMRA. The detection of some responding clones in pre-infection memory suggests that pre-existing cross-reactive memory T cells joined the SARS-CoV-2 response.

This receptor was identified in an adult woman who had mild COVID-19 (a few samples of this study predate the infection). The sample titles of this study are shuffled in the database, so cell type and time point are left out; the donor was told from shared clones. The sample taken for sequencing was PBMCs or a T cell subset sorted from them (not recorded which).

The bases are TGTGCCAGCAGCGCTACAACAGGGTCTGGAAACACCATATATTTT. Translated, this is CASSATTGSGNTIYF. Recombination linked TRBV9 to TRBJ1-3; the D gene is perhaps TRBD1, from 6 matching bases. From cysteine to phenylalanine, the CDR3 is 15 amino acids long. The retained sequence is limited to the CDR3, 45 bases, with the frame set at the first base. V is shortened by 3 bases, J by 1 base, and the region joining them spans 11 bases. CDR1 SGDLS and CDR2 YYNGEE were looked up in the germline V gene.